This T cell receptor (beta chain) comes out of a study of OX40 agonist ivuxolimab in advanced cancers. Points from the study as a whole: Circulating CD4+ and CD8+ T cells showed clonal expansion by week 6 at 0.1 to 3.0 mg/kg. In general, CD8+ T cells held more expanded clones than CD4+ did, on average.

Produced via immunoSEQ multiplex PCR; TCRdb's table is partial and in-frame only. Of some 10,000 clones detected, about 73% appear once; the ten largest clones hold roughly a fifth. Germline lookup yields CDR1 SEHNR and CDR2 FQNEAQ (reference sequence). There are 15 residues in the CDR3. V lost 4 bases, J lost 4 bases, and 16 bases lay in between. Details on this clone: Its antigen is unknown.

The source was CD4+ or CD8+ T cells sorted from blood, collected in a trial of the OX40 agonist ivuxolimab. The V gene is TRBV7-9, the J gene TRBJ1-1; weak D call: TRBD1 (5 bases). The receptor comes from an adult with an advanced solid tumor such as melanoma, head and neck, liver or kidney cancer. In DNA, the CDR3 is TGTGCCAGCAGCTCCCGGGGCAGGCAATCCACTGAAGCTTTCTTT. It yields the protein CASSSRGRQSTEAFF. The whole variable domain, remainder taken from reference TRBV7-9 and TRBJ1-1, is DTGVSQNPRHKITKRGQNVTFRCDPISEHNRLYWYRQTLGQGPEFLTYFQNEAQLEKSRLLSDRFSAERPKGSFSTLEIQRTEQGDSAMYLCASSSRGRQSTEAFFGQGTRLTVV.